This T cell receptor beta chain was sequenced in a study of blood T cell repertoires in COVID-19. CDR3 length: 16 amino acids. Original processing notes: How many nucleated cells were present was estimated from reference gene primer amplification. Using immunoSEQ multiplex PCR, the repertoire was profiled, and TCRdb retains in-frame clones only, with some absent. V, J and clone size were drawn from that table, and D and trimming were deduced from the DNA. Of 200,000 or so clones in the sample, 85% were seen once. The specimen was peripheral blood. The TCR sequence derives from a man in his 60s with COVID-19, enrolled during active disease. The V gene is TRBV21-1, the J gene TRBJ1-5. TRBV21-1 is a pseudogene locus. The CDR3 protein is CASSLSIENSNQPQHF. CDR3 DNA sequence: TGTGCCAGCAGCTTAAGCATAGAAAATAGCAATCAGCCCCAGCATTTT.